Listed below are T cell receptor beta chains from one sample, sequenced in a study of blood T cell repertoires in COVID-19. Sequencing was performed with immunoSEQ multiplex PCR; in TCRdb, only in-frame clones are kept and a portion is missing. This sample has 200,000 to 300,000 clones, with around 84% found just once. Sequenced: peripheral blood. These receptors all come from a man aged 35 to 55 who had recovered from COVID-19. CDR3s include the opening cysteine and the closing phenylalanine or tryptophan. Fields, in order: CDR3 DNA, CDR3 protein, J gene, V gene, D gene, clone size. The D gene is left open where the match is weak. Size tells how often a clone was seen (once, few, many) or the class of an expanded clone, and some rows leave it out.

TGTGCCAGCAGTCCGTCGGACGGGGATCTAACTAATGAAAAACTGTTTTTT CASSPSDGDLTNEKLFF TRBJ1-4 TRBV27 - -
TGTGCCAGCAGCTTAGTACAGGGGGCTCGGGAGACCCAGTACTTC CASSLVQGARETQYF TRBJ2-5 TRBV7-9 TRBD1 -
TGTGCCTGGGTACCTAGGGGGGGCAGCTCTGGAAACACCATATATTTT CAWVPRGGSSGNTIYF TRBJ1-3 TRBV30 - -
TGCGCCAGCAGCATGCAAGCTCCGGGACAGGGGGAAGCTTTCTTT CASSMQAPGQGEAFF TRBJ1-1 TRBV5-1 TRBD1 -
TGCGCCAGCAGTGATCAAGCGGGGGGGGTCAATGAGCAGTTCTTC CASSDQAGGVNEQFF TRBJ2-1 TRBV10-1 TRBD2 -
TGTGCCAGCAGCTTGGCCGCAGGGATGATGGACGAGCAGTACTTC CASSLAAGMMDEQYF TRBJ2-7 TRBV5-6 - -
TGCAGCGTTACCCACGGTACCCGAAACTATGGCTACACCTTC CSVTHGTRNYGYTF TRBJ1-2 TRBV29-1 - -
TGTGCCAGCAGCTTCGACAGGTACAATGGCTACACCTTC CASSFDRYNGYTF TRBJ1-2 TRBV12-3/TRBV12-4 - -
TGTGCCAGCAGCTCGACTATGAACACTGAAGCTTTCTTT CASSSTMNTEAFF TRBJ1-1 TRBV7-9 - once
TGTGCCATCAGTGGGGGTCCTAGCGGGGGGAGCTCCTACAATGAGCAGTTCTTC CAISGGPSGGSSYNEQFF TRBJ2-1 TRBV10-3 TRBD2 once
TGTGCCAGTAGTATGGGGGCCGCTAGCACAGATACGCAGTATTTT CASSMGAASTDTQYF TRBJ2-3 TRBV19 - -
TGTGCCAGCAATAAGGGACAGCGGTACACAGATACGCAGTATTTT CASNKGQRYTDTQYF TRBJ2-3 TRBV6-5 TRBD1 -
TGTGCCAGCTCACCAACGTCTGCTAGCGGACAAACCGGGGAGCTGTTTTTT CASSPTSASGQTGELFF TRBJ2-2 TRBV18 TRBD2 -
TGTGCCAGCAAACAGGGGGGAAGTGGCTACACCTTC CASKQGGSGYTF TRBJ1-2 TRBV18 TRBD1 many
TGTGCCAGCAGTTGGGACTACACTGAAGCTTTCTTT CASSWDYTEAFF TRBJ1-1 TRBV12-3/TRBV12-4 - -
TGCGCCAGCAGCACCCAGCCCGGGGTTCAAGAGACCCAGTACTTC CASSTQPGVQETQYF TRBJ2-5 TRBV5-1 - -
TGTGCCAGCAGGGATGGGGGGACAGGTCTCTATGGCTACACCTTC CASRDGGTGLYGYTF TRBJ1-2 TRBV7-2 TRBD1 -
TGTGCCAGCCGAAGTCCAAATCAGGGGGCGTACGAGCAGTACTTC CASRSPNQGAYEQYF TRBJ2-7 TRBV25-1 TRBD1 -
TGTGCCAGCAGCGTAGCGGAGGAACTTTACAATGAGCAGTTCTTC CASSVAEELYNEQFF TRBJ2-1 TRBV9 - once
TGTGCCAGCAGCGAGGAAGCGGGGGGCCCTGAGCAGTTCTTC CASSEEAGGPEQFF TRBJ2-1 TRBV7-2 TRBD2 -
TGTGCCAGCAGCCAAGGCCAGGGCGACACCGGGGAGCTGTTTTTT CASSQGQGDTGELFF TRBJ2-2 TRBV3-1/TRBV3-2 - -
TGTGCCAGGGACAGGGAGGAAGAGACCCAGTACTTC CARDREEETQYF TRBJ2-5 TRBV21-1 - -
TGTGCCAGCAGCCAAGATCTGGCCGCAAACTATGGCTACACCTTC CASSQDLAANYGYTF TRBJ1-2 TRBV3-1/TRBV3-2 - -
TGTGCCTGGACCCGACAGGGCCTGTCTGTCTTCTCTGGAAACACCATATATTTT CAWTRQGLSVFSGNTIYF TRBJ1-3 TRBV30 TRBD1 -
TGTGCCAGCAGTCCGGAACCGGCGGGCAATCAGCCCCAGCATTTT CASSPEPAGNQPQHF TRBJ1-5 TRBV6-5 - few
TGTGCCAGCAGCCAAGAGGACAGGGTCGACTATAATTCACCCCTCCACTTT CASSQEDRVDYNSPLHF TRBJ1-6 TRBV3-1/TRBV3-2 TRBD1 once
TGTGCCAGCAGTCCGCGACAGGGGTGGGAGACCCAGTACTTC CASSPRQGWETQYF TRBJ2-5 TRBV27 TRBD1 -
TGTGCCAGCAGCGTGGGAGTAGGACAGGATCAAGAGGGCTACACCTTC CASSVGVGQDQEGYTF TRBJ1-2 TRBV9 TRBD1 -
TGTGCCTGGAACACAGGGGCTGGAAACACCATATATTTT CAWNTGAGNTIYF TRBJ1-3 TRBV30 TRBD1 -
TGCGCCAGCAGCTCGAGCGGGGGGTGGAACGAGCAGTACTTC CASSSSGGWNEQYF TRBJ2-7 TRBV5-1 TRBD2 -
TGCAGCGCTGGGACAGGGGGTGAAGCTTTCTTT CSAGTGGEAFF TRBJ1-1 TRBV29-1 TRBD1 -
TGTGCCAGCAACGGCTTTTTTTCGAAATGGGGGGTAACGTTCACTGAAGCTTTCTTT CASNGFFSKWGVTFTEAFF TRBJ1-1 TRBV11-2 - -
TGTGCCAGCAGTTACTGGGACAGACGAGAAGCTTTCTTT CASSYWDRREAFF TRBJ1-1 TRBV6-5 TRBD1 few
TGTGCCATCAGTGAGTCGTCGGGGGGAGGAGATACTGAAGCTTTCTTT CAISESSGGGDTEAFF TRBJ1-1 TRBV10-3 - -
TGCGCCAGCAGCCCACGCCTTGGACTAGCGAGGAATGAGCAGTTCTTC CASSPRLGLARNEQFF TRBJ2-1 TRBV4-1 TRBD2 -
TGCGCCAGCAGCTTCGGAGGGGCGCCGGACGAGCAGTACTTC CASSFGGAPDEQYF TRBJ2-7 TRBV5-1 - -
TGTGCCAGCAGCCAGCGGGGGGACAACAATGAGCAGTTCTTC CASSQRGDNNEQFF TRBJ2-1 TRBV3-1/TRBV3-2 TRBD2 -
TGTGCCAGCAGTCTCGGAGACTCCCCGCCGCAGTATTTT CASSLGDSPPQYF TRBJ2-3 TRBV3-1/TRBV3-2 - -
TGTGCCAGCAGCCTCGCCGGGACAGGATCTGGCTACACCTTC CASSLAGTGSGYTF TRBJ1-2 TRBV27 TRBD1 -
TGCGCCAGCAGCCTTAATAGCGGGAGCTCCTACGAGCAGTACTTC CASSLNSGSSYEQYF TRBJ2-7 TRBV4-1 TRBD2 -
TGTGCCAGCAGCCACAGGGGTGACACTGAAGCTTTCTTT CASSHRGDTEAFF TRBJ1-1 TRBV3-1/TRBV3-2 - once
TGTGCCAGCAGCGCGTGGGACAGGAGCTCCTACGAGCAGTACTTC CASSAWDRSSYEQYF TRBJ2-7 TRBV11-3 TRBD1 many
TGTGCCTACCGGGCCCACGGGGCCTACGAGCAGTACTTC CAYRAHGAYEQYF TRBJ2-7 TRBV30 - -
TGCGCCAGCAGCTTGTTTTCGCTGGGGACAGGGGGCACTGAAGCTTTCTTT CASSLFSLGTGGTEAFF TRBJ1-1 TRBV5-1 TRBD1 -
TGTGCCAGTAGTAGGAACGTGCTAGCGGGATCTCTATCCTACAATGAGCAGTTCTTC CASSRNVLAGSLSYNEQFF TRBJ2-1 TRBV19 TRBD2 -
TGTGCCAGTAGCGAGAGCTCAGATACGCAGTATTTT CASSESSDTQYF TRBJ2-3 TRBV19 - -
TGCGCCAGCAGCCAAGAGGGACTAGCGGGAGAGGGTACCGGGGAGCTGTTTTTT CASSQEGLAGEGTGELFF TRBJ2-2 TRBV4-1 TRBD2 few
TGTGCCAGCAGCTTGTGGACAGGGGATGACTACACCTTC CASSLWTGDDYTF TRBJ1-2 TRBV5-4 TRBD1 once
TGTGCCAGCAGCGTGACGTTCGGGACAGGGGCCACAGATACGCAGTATTTT CASSVTFGTGATDTQYF TRBJ2-3 TRBV9 TRBD1 -
TGTGCCAGCAGCCAAGGGCAGGGCTACGAGCAGTACTTC CASSQGQGYEQYF TRBJ2-7 TRBV3-1/TRBV3-2 - -